The present T cell receptor beta chain was sequenced within a study of tissue T cells after allogeneic stem cell transplantation. Whole-study results and caveats: Anatomically similar tissues had similar TCR repertoires within each patient.

Germline V lookup: CDR1 LGHNA, CDR2 YNFKEQ. The CDR3 consists of 15 residues. Trimming removed 0 bases from V and 7 bases from J, with 12 bases in between. Steroid-refractory graft-versus-host disease after allogeneic hematopoietic cell transplant qualified adults for prospective research-autopsy enrollment. In regard to this clone: Its antigen is still unknown.

Clones were sequenced by immunoSEQ multiplex PCR, and TCRdb holds only the in-frame ones, with some missing. The data show 4,000 or so clones, 78% seen once. Sequenced material: esophageal tissue, taken at autopsy. The gene calls are TRBV4-2 and TRBJ1-4; D not certain. This clonotype was obtained from a male patient aged 60 or older with steroid-refractory graft-versus-host disease after an allogeneic stem cell transplant. A share of the T cells may be of graft donor origin. CDR3 nucleotide sequence: TGTGCCAGCAGCCAAGATAAAGGGAACGGTGAAAAACTGTTTTTT. This encodes CASSQDKGNGEKLFF.